This T cell receptor (beta chain) was observed in a study of somatic mutations in cytotoxic T cells in rheumatoid arthritis. The V gene's germline CDR1 is SQVTM and CDR2 ANQGSEA. V shed 2 bases, J shed 7 bases, and the junction held 13 bases outside the gene matches. The CDR3 length is 16 residues. As originally analysed: Among patient CD8+ clones larger than 1%, matches to published virus-specific TCRB sequences were rare. Repertoires were generated with immunoSEQ multiplex PCR, while TCRdb's copy carries only in-frame clones and drops some. The V and J calls and clone size come from that table; D and trimming were worked out from the DNA. Among about 8,200 clones, under 80% were seen once, and the ten largest hold over 35%.

The receptor's source is an adult with rheumatoid arthritis. V is TRBV29-1 and J is TRBJ2-5, with 10 bases that match TRBD1. Material for sequencing was CD8+ T cells sorted from blood. CDR3 DNA: TGCAGCGTTGAAAGGGGGACAGGGGACTCCCCACGGACCCAGTACTTC. It encodes CSVERGTGDSPRTQYF.